Listed here are 28 T cell receptor beta chains from one sample, sequenced in a study of OX40 agonist ivuxolimab in advanced cancers. Clones were sequenced by immunoSEQ multiplex PCR, and TCRdb holds only the in-frame ones, with some missing. The table shows roughly 26,000 clones, with approximately 83% occurring only once. This sample comprised CD4+ or CD8+ T cells sorted from blood, obtained in a trial of the OX40 agonist ivuxolimab. The origin of the receptors is an adult with an advanced solid tumor such as melanoma, head and neck, liver or kidney cancer.

The rearrangement joins TRBV4-1 to TRBJ2-5, with D maybe TRBD2 (6 bases). Per germline, CDR1 MGHRA and CDR2 YSYEKL. V was pared by 1 base and J by 4 bases, with 19 bases between. This CDR3 comprises 17 residues. CDR3 in DNA: TGCGCCAGCAGCCAAGGGAGGACGGGACTCCTTGGAGAGACCCAGTACTTC. Its translation: CASSQGRTGLLGETQYF.

This clone was recorded once. The V gene is TRBV29-1, the J gene TRBJ2-7; possibly TRBD1 for D (6 bases). CDR1 is SQVTM and CDR2 is ANQGSEA in the germline V gene. V was trimmed by 4 bases and J by 3 bases, leaving 13 bases between them. This CDR3 contains 13 residues. The CDR3: CSVGLQGFYEQYF. Written as DNA, the CDR3 is TGCAGCGTTGGTCTGCAGGGGTTCTACGAGCAGTACTTC.

This clone was observed once. V and J are TRBV11-1 and TRBJ2-7, with D possibly TRBD2 on 6 matching bases. Germline V CDR1 and CDR2: SGHAT, FQDESV (reference sequence). There are 16 residues in the CDR3. Trimming left V 5 bases short and J 0 bases short, with 17 bases between. CDR3 residues: CASSRTAGTYSYEQYF. CDR3 bases: TGTGCCAGCAGCCGCACCGCCGGGACTTACTCCTACGAGCAGTACTTC.

The chain uses TRBV7-9 and TRBJ1-5; D is perhaps TRBD1 (5 bases). CDR3 length: 13 residues. The germline gives CDR1 SEHNR, CDR2 FQNEAQ (reference sequence). Trimming removed 5 bases at V and 6 bases at J, with 11 bases between. CDR3 DNA: TGTGCCAGCAGCACGGGGGTTGCTCAGCCCCAGCATTTT. Its translation is CASSTGVAQPQHF. The full variable domain, with the rest looked up from reference TRBV7-9 and TRBJ1-5, is DTGVSQNPRHKITKRGQNVTFRCDPISEHNRLYWYRQTLGQGPEFLTYFQNEAQLEKSRLLSDRFSAERPKGSFSTLEIQRTEQGDSAMYLCASSTGVAQPQHFGDGTRLSIL.

V is TRBV5-1 and J is TRBJ1-3; unclear D gene. Trimming removed 8 bases from V and 3 bases from J, with 9 bases in between. The germline V gene has CDR1 SGHRS and CDR2 YFSETQ. This CDR3 spans 12 amino acids. CDR3 sequence: CAREEGGNTIYF. Here the CDR3 DNA reads TGCGCCAGGGAGGAGGGTGGAAACACCATATATTTT.

This chain connects TRBV19 to TRBJ1-5; D is perhaps TRBD1 (6 bases). Germline loops: CDR1 LNHDA, CDR2 SQIVND (reference sequence). This CDR3 comprises 14 residues. Trimming took 1 base from V and 6 from J, leaving 10 bases between them. CDR3 protein: CASSIAGGIQPQHF. The CDR3 bases are TGTGCCAGTAGTATAGCGGGGGGCATTCAGCCCCAGCATTTT. Combining the CDR3 with reference TRBV19 and TRBJ1-5 gives the whole variable domain DGGITQSPKYLFRKEGQNVTLSCEQNLNHDAMYWYRQDPGQGLRLIYYSQIVNDFQKGDIAEGYSVSREKKESFPLTVTSAQKNPTAFYLCASSIAGGIQPQHFGDGTRLSIL.

The rearrangement uses TRBV7-9 and TRBJ1-2; D possibly corresponds to TRBD1 (6 bases). Trimming took off 2 bases at V and 8 bases at J, with 12 bases between the two ends. CDR3 size: 13 residues. Germline CDR1 reads SEHNR; CDR2 reads FQNEAQ (reference sequence). CDR3 bases: TGTGCCAGCAGCTTACTGGGGGCGGGCGGCTACACCTTC. Amino acid sequence: CASSLLGAGGYTF.

The V and J genes are TRBV4-1 and TRBJ2-1, with 12 bases aligning to TRBD2. Germline CDR1 is MGHRA and CDR2 is YSYEKL. CDR3 length equals 18 residues. V gave up 0 bases and J gave up 6 bases; unmatched junction bases: 9. As DNA, the CDR3 is TGCGCCAGCAGCCAAGAGATCAATCTAGCGGGGGGGCGCAATGAGCAGTTCTTC. Translating gives CASSQEINLAGGRNEQFF.

The rearrangement joins TRBV6-4 to TRBJ1-1; D unclear. CDR1 is MRHNA and CDR2 is SNTAGT in the germline V gene. The CDR3 runs 8 residues. The CDR3, as DNA: TGTACGGGGACTGAAGCTTTCTTT. Its protein is CTGTEAFF.

The CDR3 loop reads CASSLQGGWTEAFF. The CDR3 DNA is TGTGCCAGCTCACTGCAAGGGGGGTGGACTGAAGCTTTCTTT. The genes are TRBV18 and TRBJ1-1; D may be TRBD1 (6 bases). In germline, CDR1 is KGHSH, CDR2 LQKENI. This CDR3 has 14 amino acids. The V and J ends lost 4 bases and 5 bases respectively, with 14 bases between them.

The chain links TRBV6-5 to TRBJ2-5; the D gene is possibly TRBD2 (5 bases). The end of the DNA is better explained by TRBJ2-7, so the J call may be wrong. The CDR3 runs to 14 residues. The germline V gene encodes CDR1 MNHEY and CDR2 SVGAGI. CDR3 sequence reads: CASSATTPGYEQYF. The CDR3 DNA reads as TGTGCCAGCAGTGCGACGACTCCGGGATACGAGCAGTACTTC.

The CDR3 spells CASVPLSGGPPEQFF. The CDR3, as DNA: TGTGCCAGCGTCCCATTGAGCGGGGGGCCCCCTGAGCAGTTCTTC. The chain uses TRBV6-1 and TRBJ2-1; 9 bases are shared with TRBD2. In germline, CDR1 is MNHNS, CDR2 SASEGT. This CDR3 spans 15 amino acids. V gave up 8 bases and J gave up 9 bases; unmatched junction bases: 14.

The J gene is TRBJ2-3, the V gene TRBV5-1, with TRBD2 matching 13 bases. The CDR3 runs to 17 residues. Germline CDR1 and CDR2: SGHRS and YFSETQ. The V and J ends lost 7 bases and 4 bases, in that order; junction bases with no gene match: 12. The CDR3 protein is CASGAGTSGKSADTQYF. In DNA, the CDR3 is TGCGCCAGCGGTGCCGGGACTAGCGGGAAATCGGCAGATACGCAGTATTTT.

The DNA of the CDR3 is TGTGCCAGCAGACAGGGTGCGGGCACCGGGGAGCTGTTTTTT. It translates to CASRQGAGTGELFF. The rearrangement uses TRBV6-5 and TRBJ2-2, with D possibly being TRBD1 (6 bases). Germline lookup yields CDR1 MNHEY and CDR2 SVGAGI. The V and J ends lost 6 bases and 4 bases respectively, with 12 bases between them. The CDR3 sequence is 14 residues long.

This clone was counted a few times. The gene calls are TRBV18 and TRBJ1-1, with 7 positions matching TRBD1. Unmatched junction bases numbered 7, after V lost 2 bases and J lost 1 base. CDR1 KGHSH and CDR2 LQKENI come from the germline V gene. The CDR3 runs to 16 residues. The CDR3 nucleotides are TGTGCCAGCTCACCAAGGACAGGAGGACCGAACACTGAAGCTTTCTTT. Its translation: CASSPRTGGPNTEAFF.

This sequence joins TRBV4-2 and TRBJ2-2; tentative D call: TRBD1 (7 bases). V lost 2 bases to trimming and J lost 0 bases, with 10 bases between them. Germline V gives CDR1 LGHNA, CDR2 YNFKEQ. CDR3 length: 16 amino acids. CDR3 in amino acids: CASSQPGGTNTGELFF. CDR3 DNA: TGTGCCAGCAGCCAACCAGGGGGGACGAACACCGGGGAGCTGTTTTTT.

V is TRBV4-1 and J is TRBJ2-7; 7 positions match TRBD1. V was clipped by 6 bases and J by 2 bases; unmatched bases: 16. CDR1 MGHRA and CDR2 YSYEKL come from the germline V gene. The CDR3 sequence is 17 residues long. The CDR3 nucleotides read TGCGCCAGCAGTCGAACAGGGGCGAACGTCCTGGCCTACGAGCAGTACTTC. Protein: CASSRTGANVLAYEQYF.

The chain employs TRBV30 and TRBJ2-2, with unresolved D. The germline V and J ends were trimmed by 7 bases and 8 bases, with 11 bases remaining between them. The CDR3 spans 11 residues. The germline CDR1 and CDR2 sequences are GTSNPN and SVGIG (reference sequence). CDR3 coding DNA: TGTGCCTTTGATAACTCGGGGGAGCTGTTTTTT. This codes for CAFDNSGELFF.

This chain uses TRBV18 with TRBJ2-1, with D perhaps assigned TRBD1 or TRBD2 (5 bases each). The CDR3 is made up of 15 amino acids. Germline CDR1 and CDR2: KGHSH and LQKENI. The V end was cut by 6 bases, the J end by 7 bases, with 19 bases between. CDR3 DNA: TGTGCCAGCTCGCTGTTTCGGGACGGTGCAAATGAGCAGTTCTTC. It specifies CASSLFRDGANEQFF.

The chain links TRBV5-1 to TRBJ2-1; 12 bases are a match to TRBD2. V dropped 4 bases and J dropped 7; count of bases not matched to a gene: 12. The CDR3 is 17 amino acids. Germline V CDR1 and CDR2: SGHRS, YFSETQ. CDR3: CASSPNVLAGGRNEQFF. The CDR3 DNA reads as TGCGCCAGCAGCCCGAACGTCCTAGCGGGGGGGCGGAATGAGCAGTTCTTC.

This chain connects TRBV19 to TRBJ2-7, with 7 bases aligning to TRBD1. The trim removed 3 bases at V and 2 bases at J, leaving 7 bases unmatched. The CDR3 sequence is 15 residues long. Germline V CDR1 and CDR2: LNHDA, SQIVND (reference sequence). CDR3 in DNA: TGTGCCAGTAGTATTAGGGACAGACCAGCCTACGAGCAGTACTTC. It encodes CASSIRDRPAYEQYF. The complete variable domain, with remaining parts taken from reference TRBV19 and TRBJ2-7, reads DGGITQSPKYLFRKEGQNVTLSCEQNLNHDAMYWYRQDPGQGLRLIYYSQIVNDFQKGDIAEGYSVSREKKESFPLTVTSAQKNPTAFYLCASSIRDRPAYEQYFGPGTRLTVT.

This chain connects TRBV6-5 to TRBJ2-3; 10 bases are shared with TRBD1. The CDR3 consists of 15 residues. Germline assignment: CDR1 MNHEY and CDR2 SVGAGI. V dropped 8 bases and J dropped 3; count of bases not matched to a gene: 8. The CDR3 region has the DNA TGTGCCAGCGGCGACAGGGGGCGCGAAACAGATACGCAGTATTTT. This encodes CASGDRGRETDTQYF.

The chain joins TRBV7-3 to TRBJ1-3; 9 nucleotides line up with TRBD1. This CDR3 is built from 14 residues. V lost 5 bases to trimming and J lost 4 bases; unmatched junction nucleotides: 3. Germline assignment: CDR1 SGHTA and CDR2 FQGTGA. CDR3 in amino acids: CASSPGTGGNTIYF. CDR3 nucleotides: TGTGCCAGCAGCCCCGGGACAGGGGGAAACACCATATATTTT.

This chain connects TRBV19 to TRBJ1-3; the D is unclear. V lost 0 bases, J lost 0 bases, and 3 bases lay in between. Germline CDR1 is LNHDA and CDR2 is SQIVND (reference sequence). The length of the CDR3 is 14 residues. CDR3 protein: CASSIDGSGNTIYF. CDR3 coding DNA: TGTGCCAGTAGTATAGACGGCTCTGGAAACACCATATATTTT.

The chain combines TRBV18 with TRBJ1-6, with TRBD1 matching 10 bases. CDR3 length equals 16 residues. J gave up 7 bases and V 2 bases, and 5 bases lay outside the gene matches. In germline, CDR1 is KGHSH, CDR2 LQKENI. The CDR3 sequence is CASSPGDRGRNSPLHF. CDR3 bases: TGTGCCAGCTCACCAGGGGACAGGGGACGAAATTCACCCCTCCACTTT.

This clone is a singleton in its sample. The chain combines TRBV13 with TRBJ2-7; tentative D call: TRBD2 (6 bases). This CDR3 region has 12 residues. The V gene's germline CDR1 is PRHDT and CDR2 FYEKMQ (reference sequence). Trimming pared 2 bases from V and 6 bases from J, leaving 8 bases between. The DNA for the CDR3 is TGTGCCAGCAGCTTATTGGGGGGCGAGCAGTACTTC. Its translation: CASSLLGGEQYF.

The chain combines TRBV7-2 with TRBJ2-3; D call uncertain. The length of the CDR3 is 14 residues. The germline gives CDR1 SGHTA, CDR2 FQGNSA. V lost 5 bases to trimming and J lost 3 bases, with 12 bases between them. CDR3 region: CASSPVSGTDTQYF. The CDR3, as DNA: TGTGCCAGCAGCCCCGTCTCCGGGACAGATACGCAGTATTTT.

The chain is built from TRBV6-5 and TRBJ2-1; D may be TRBD2 (5 bases). CDR1 and CDR2 (germline): MNHEY, SVGAGI. The CDR3 consists of 13 residues. V was pared by 6 bases and J by 4 bases, with 10 bases between. The CDR3 loop is CASRDSAYNEQFF. The DNA for the CDR3 is TGTGCCAGCAGGGACTCAGCGTACAATGAGCAGTTCTTC.